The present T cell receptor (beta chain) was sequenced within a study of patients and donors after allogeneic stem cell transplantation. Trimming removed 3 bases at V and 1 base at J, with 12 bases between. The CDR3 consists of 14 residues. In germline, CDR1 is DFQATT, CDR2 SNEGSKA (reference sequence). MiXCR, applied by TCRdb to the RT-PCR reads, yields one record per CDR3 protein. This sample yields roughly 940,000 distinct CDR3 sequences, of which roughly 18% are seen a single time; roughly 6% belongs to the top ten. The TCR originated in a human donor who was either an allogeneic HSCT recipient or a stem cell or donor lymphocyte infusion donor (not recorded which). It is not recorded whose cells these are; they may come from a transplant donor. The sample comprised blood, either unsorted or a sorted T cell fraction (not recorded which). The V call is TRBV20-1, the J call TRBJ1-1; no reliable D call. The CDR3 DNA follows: TGCAGTGCTAGGAGGGTCGCCGAGAACACTGAAGCTTTCTTT. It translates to CSARRVAENTEAFF.